One and the same sample provided the 24 T cell receptor beta chains below, sequenced in a study of T cell clones after liver transplantation. Clones were sequenced by immunoSEQ multiplex PCR, and TCRdb holds only the in-frame ones, with some missing. The sample yields some 45,000 clones, just over 85% seen once. The sample consisted of CD4+ T cells from blood, taken 24 months after liver transplant. These receptors were obtained from a human patient who received a liver transplant. Some T cells may have come from the graft donor.

The genes are TRBV6-1 and TRBJ2-1; D uncertain. Germline V gene lookup returns CDR1 MNHNS and CDR2 SASEGT. This CDR3 is built from 14 residues. V dropped 4 bases and J dropped 7 bases, with 14 bases sitting between them. The CDR3 spells CASSVLGFGNEQFF. Here the CDR3 DNA reads TGTGCCAGCAGTGTTTTGGGTTTCGGAAATGAGCAGTTCTTC.

By sample share, this clone is medium-sized (0.01 to 0.1%). V and J are TRBV5-1 and TRBJ1-4; TRBD1 agrees at 9 bases. The CDR3 is 14 residues long. V was clipped by 3 bases and J by 8 bases; unmatched bases: 5. CDR1 and CDR2 (germline): SGHRS, YFSETQ. The CDR3 loop is CASSSGTGWEKLFF. CDR3 sequence (DNA): TGCGCCAGCAGCTCCGGGACAGGGTGGGAAAAACTGTTTTTT.

The genes are TRBV7-8 and TRBJ2-3; D is unresolved. The CDR3 runs to 13 residues. V lost 0 bases to trimming and J lost 4 bases, with 5 bases between them. Germline assignment: CDR1 SGHVS and CDR2 FQNEAQ. CDR3 region: CASSLAGSDTQYF. The CDR3 region has the DNA TGTGCCAGCAGCTTAGCAGGGTCAGATACGCAGTATTTT.

This chain connects TRBV7-6 to TRBJ1-6, with D tentatively TRBD1 (6 bases). The V and J ends lost 4 bases and 7 bases respectively, with 17 bases between them. CDR3 length: 16 amino acids. Germline CDR1 reads SGHVS; CDR2 reads FNYEAQ. CDR3 sequence (DNA): TGTGCCAGCAGCTCCTCCGGGGCCGGGGGCAATTCACCCCTCCACTTT. Protein sequence: CASSSSGAGGNSPLHF.

The J gene is TRBJ2-1, the V gene TRBV6-5; 8 positions agree with TRBD2. The CDR3 covers 14 residues. The germline gives CDR1 MNHEY, CDR2 SVGAGI. V dropped 6 bases and J dropped 2; count of bases not matched to a gene: 3. In DNA form, the CDR3 reads TGTGCCAGCAGACCGGGACTAGCCTACAATGAGCAGTTCTTC. Its protein product is CASRPGLAYNEQFF.

This rearrangement joins TRBV5-1 to TRBJ2-7; 12 nucleotides match TRBD2. The CDR3 sequence is 15 residues long. The junction had 9 bases not matched to a gene; V was cut back by 5 bases and J by 6 bases. Germline CDR1 is SGHRS and CDR2 is YFSETQ. The CDR3 spells CASRLLAGGSTEQYF. Written as DNA, the CDR3 is TGCGCCAGCAGGTTACTAGCGGGAGGTAGTACCGAGCAGTACTTC.

A single count supports this clone. This sequence joins TRBV5-1 and TRBJ1-4; no clear D. Trimming stripped 4 bases from V and 5 bases from J, with 18 bases between. The CDR3 contains 16 residues. In germline, CDR1 is SGHRS, CDR2 YFSETQ. CDR3 sequence (DNA): TGCGCCAGCAGCACTTGGACGGTGGGTTCCAATGAAAAACTGTTTTTT. This sequence encodes CASSTWTVGSNEKLFF.

The rearrangement joins TRBV19 to TRBJ2-1; 7 bases are shared with TRBD1. The CDR3 has 15 residues. In germline, CDR1 is LNHDA, CDR2 SQIVND (reference sequence). V was pared by 6 bases and J by 4 bases, with 9 bases of the junction left unmatched. The CDR3 sequence: CASSARDRDYNEQFF. In nucleotides, the CDR3 is TGTGCCAGTAGCGCCCGTGACAGGGATTACAATGAGCAGTTCTTC.

The chain employs TRBV14 and TRBJ2-2, with D maybe TRBD2 (6 bases). Germline lookup yields CDR1 SGHDN and CDR2 FVKESK. CDR3 size: 16 residues. Trimming left V 4 bases short and J 0 bases short, with 12 bases between. The DNA for the CDR3 is TGTGCCAGCAGCCGGCGGGGACGCGCGAACACCGGGGAGCTGTTTTTT. Translation: CASSRRGRANTGELFF.

This clone was seen just once. V and J are TRBV6-1 and TRBJ2-1, with D possibly being TRBD2 (5 bases). V was pared by 5 bases and J by 0 bases, with 11 bases between. The germline gives CDR1 MNHNS, CDR2 SASEGT. The CDR3 has 15 amino acids. CDR3 protein: CASSTLTTSYNEQFF. CDR3 coding DNA: TGTGCCAGCAGTACCCTGACTACCTCCTACAATGAGCAGTTCTTC.

This rearrangement joins TRBV7-7 to TRBJ2-5; 9 nucleotides align to TRBD1. This CDR3 comprises 15 residues. Trimming at V came to 0 bases and at J to 5 bases, leaving 4 bases not matched to a gene. Germline CDR1 SSHAT, CDR2 FNYEAQ (reference sequence). As DNA, the CDR3 is TGTGCCAGCAGCTTAGCTTCGGGACAGGGCGAGACCCAGTACTTC. Protein: CASSLASGQGETQYF.

The chain carries TRBV25-1 and TRBJ2-7; the D gene could be TRBD1 or TRBD2 (5 bases each). CDR3 length equals 12 residues. CDR1 MGHDK and CDR2 SYGVNS come from the germline V gene. V lost 8 bases to trimming and J lost 6 bases, with 14 bases between them. The CDR3 region is CASGDRLSEQYF. The DNA for the CDR3 is TGTGCCAGCGGGGACCGCTTAAGCGAGCAGTACTTC.

This chain joins TRBV11-3 and TRBJ2-1; 10 bases map to TRBD1. This CDR3 spans 15 amino acids. Germline values: CDR1 SGHNT, CDR2 YENEEA. V shed 6 bases, J shed 8 bases, and the junction held 10 bases outside the gene matches. CDR3 residues: CASRMAGQGFYEQFF. The CDR3 DNA reads as TGTGCCAGCAGAATGGCGGGACAGGGGTTCTATGAGCAGTTCTTC.

The chain's CDR3 is CASSAGRSPLHF. In DNA form, the CDR3 reads TGTGCCAGCAGCGCCGGACGGTCACCCCTCCACTTT. The rearrangement uses TRBV9 and TRBJ1-6; no reliable D call. The V and J ends lost 3 bases and 10 bases respectively, with 8 bases between them. CDR1 and CDR2 from the germline V gene are SGDLS and YYNGEE. This CDR3 is 12 amino acids long.

This chain links TRBV7-9 with TRBJ2-2; D gene uncertain. There are 14 residues in the CDR3. V gave up 5 bases and J gave up 5 bases, with 12 bases separating them. Germline V gene sequence: CDR1 SEHNR, CDR2 FQNEAQ (reference sequence). CDR3 coding DNA: TGTGCCAGCAGCGTCAACGCTGGGACCGGGGAGCTGTTTTTT. Its protein is CASSVNAGTGELFF.

The J gene is TRBJ2-2, the V gene TRBV6-1, with 10 bases aligning to TRBD2. CDR1 is MNHNS, CDR2 SASEGT, per germline. The CDR3 is 14 amino acids. Unmatched junction bases numbered 2, after V lost 5 bases and J lost 5 bases. DNA of the CDR3: TGTGCCAGCAGTTTGGGACTAGCGACCGGGGAGCTGTTTTTT. Its protein product is CASSLGLATGELFF.

The chain recombines TRBV7-2 with TRBJ1-5; D is perhaps TRBD1 (5 bases). Germline assignment: CDR1 SGHTA and CDR2 FQGNSA. The ends were cut back, 6 bases at V and 0 bases at J, with 12 bases in the middle. This CDR3 has 15 residues. The CDR3 protein is CASRAGIHSNQPQHF. CDR3 bases: TGTGCCAGCAGGGCAGGGATCCATAGCAATCAGCCCCAGCATTTT.

V is TRBV15 and J is TRBJ1-5; D gene ambiguous. Germline CDR1 and CDR2: LNHNV and YYDKDF (reference sequence). The CDR3 spans 15 residues. V lost 4 bases to trimming and J lost 9 bases, with 19 bases between them. CDR3 sequence reads: CATSKRAAILGPQHF. The CDR3, as DNA: TGTGCCACCAGCAAGCGAGCGGCAATTTTGGGGCCCCAGCATTTT.

The J gene is TRBJ1-3, the V gene TRBV6-5; TRBD1 might be the D (5 bases). CDR1 MNHEY and CDR2 SVGAGI come from the germline V gene. The CDR3 is 15 amino acids. V dropped 5 bases and J dropped 0 bases, with 11 bases sitting between them. CDR3 nucleotide sequence: TGTGCCAGCAGTCCCACAGGACTCTCTGGAAACACCATATATTTT. The encoded protein is CASSPTGLSGNTIYF.

The chain couples TRBV7-2 to TRBJ2-7; no clear D. Trimming stripped 2 bases from V and 3 bases from J, with 8 bases between. Germline V gene data show CDR1 as SGHTA and CDR2 as FQGNSA. This CDR3 is 13 amino acids long. The CDR3 nucleotides read TGTGCCAGCAGCTTAATCGCAGGCTACGAGCAGTACTTC. Translation gives CASSLIAGYEQYF.

This sequence joins TRBV4-3 and TRBJ1-1; D remains ambiguous. CDR3 length: 13 residues. Trimming took 1 base from V and 5 from J, leaving 8 bases between them. Germline lookup yields CDR1 LGHNA and CDR2 YSLEER. The CDR3 is CASSQARGTEAFF. In DNA form, the CDR3 reads TGCGCCAGCAGCCAAGCGCGGGGTACTGAAGCTTTCTTT.

This chain uses TRBV7-2 with TRBJ2-1, with D perhaps assigned TRBD1 or TRBD2 (5 bases each). CDR1 and CDR2 (germline): SGHTA, FQGNSA. The CDR3 runs to 12 residues. Trimming cost V 3 bases and J 16 bases, with 16 bases left between them. The CDR3 coding sequence is TGTGCCAGCAGCTTTTGGCCCCGGGACCTCTTCTTC. Translated, it gives CASSFWPRDLFF.

The V call is TRBV12-5, the J call TRBJ2-1; TRBD2 aligns across 11 bases. Germline V gene data show CDR1 as LGHNT and CDR2 as FRNRAP. The junction had 13 bases not matched to a gene; V was cut back by 0 bases and J by 0 bases. The length of the CDR3 is 21 residues. This chain's CDR3 is CASGLVLETSGGVGSYNEQFF. CDR3 coding DNA: TGTGCTAGTGGTTTGGTACTAGAAACTAGCGGGGGAGTCGGCTCCTACAATGAGCAGTTCTTC.

The V and J genes are TRBV6-6 and TRBJ2-7; tentative D call: TRBD1 (5 bases). The CDR3 consists of 11 residues. The V gene lost 6 bases and the J gene lost 3 bases, with 6 bases spanning the gap. Germline loops: CDR1 MNHNY, CDR2 SVGAGI (reference sequence). CDR3 protein: CASRTVYEQYF. For the CDR3, the DNA is TGTGCCAGCAGGACAGTCTACGAGCAGTACTTC.